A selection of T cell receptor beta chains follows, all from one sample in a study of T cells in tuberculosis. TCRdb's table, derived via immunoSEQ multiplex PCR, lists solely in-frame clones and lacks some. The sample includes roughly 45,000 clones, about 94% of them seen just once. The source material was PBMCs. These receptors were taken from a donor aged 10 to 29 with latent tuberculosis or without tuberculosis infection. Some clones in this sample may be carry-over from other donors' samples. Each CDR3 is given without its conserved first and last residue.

ASSPGLAANTGELF,TRBV28,TRBJ2-2
AISEGQGLNYGYT,TRBV10-3,TRBJ1-2
ASSPTQGKGGYT,TRBV18,TRBJ1-2
ASSQTLAGVANTGELF,TRBV7-6,TRBJ2-2
ASRGQGAFSNQPQH,TRBV28,TRBJ1-5
ASKRTGSRKGYGYT,TRBV19,TRBJ1-2
ASTPSGPYNEQF,TRBV11-2,TRBJ2-1
ASSMAANQPQH,TRBV19,TRBJ1-5
ASRKHDRGRGYT,TRBV4-3,TRBJ1-2
SARTGISAF,TRBV20-1,TRBJ1-1
ASSGGHEQF,TRBV7-7,TRBJ2-1
AWSVRVISSGNTIY,TRBV30,TRBJ1-3
AWIGSGSVRETQY,TRBV30,TRBJ2-5
ASSVRDFNYGYT,TRBV5-1,TRBJ1-2
ASSYEAGVEQY,TRBV5-1,TRBJ2-7
ASNPDRDNQPQH,TRBV19,TRBJ1-5
ASSSTGVNYEQY,TRBV5-1,TRBJ2-7
ASSPKGGASGNTIY,TRBV27,TRBJ1-3
ASSLLALGGLGGNEQF,TRBV7-2,TRBJ2-1
ASSHPLGGGSEAF,TRBV28,TRBJ1-1
ASSASFVTVVYMNTEAF,TRBV5-1,TRBJ1-1
ASSLGGAGGSTDTQY,TRBV11-2,TRBJ2-3
ASSPSTSGRRGYQETQY,TRBV14,TRBJ2-5
ASRRTYGLLTNTGELF,TRBV5-1,TRBJ2-2
ASSEAGRPSYEQY,TRBV6-1,TRBJ2-7